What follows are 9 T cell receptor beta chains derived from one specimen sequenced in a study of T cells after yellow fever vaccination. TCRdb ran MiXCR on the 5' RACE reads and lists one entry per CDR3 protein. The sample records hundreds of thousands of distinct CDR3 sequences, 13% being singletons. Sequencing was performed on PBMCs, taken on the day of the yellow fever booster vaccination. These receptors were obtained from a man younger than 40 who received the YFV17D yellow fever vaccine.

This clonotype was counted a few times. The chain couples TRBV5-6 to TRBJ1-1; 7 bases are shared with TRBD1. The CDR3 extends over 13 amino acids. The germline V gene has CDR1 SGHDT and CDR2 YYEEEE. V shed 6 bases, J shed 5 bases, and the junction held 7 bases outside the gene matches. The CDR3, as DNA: TGTGCCAGCACCGTAAGGGGGCGGACTGAAGCTTTCTTT. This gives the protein CASTVRGRTEAFF.

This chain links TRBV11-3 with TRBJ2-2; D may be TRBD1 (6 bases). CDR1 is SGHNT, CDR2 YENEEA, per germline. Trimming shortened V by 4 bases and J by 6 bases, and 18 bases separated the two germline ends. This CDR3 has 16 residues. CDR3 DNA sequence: TGTGCCAGCAGCTCTCCTAGGGGACAAGGCCCCGGGGAGCTGTTTTTT. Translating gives CASSSPRGQGPGELFF.

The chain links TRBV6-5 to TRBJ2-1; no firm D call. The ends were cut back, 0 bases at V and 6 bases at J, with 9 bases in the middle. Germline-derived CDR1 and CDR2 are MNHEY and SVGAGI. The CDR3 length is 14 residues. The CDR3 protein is CASSYSQEANEQFF. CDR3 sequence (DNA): TGTGCCAGCAGTTACTCTCAGGAAGCCAATGAGCAGTTCTTC.

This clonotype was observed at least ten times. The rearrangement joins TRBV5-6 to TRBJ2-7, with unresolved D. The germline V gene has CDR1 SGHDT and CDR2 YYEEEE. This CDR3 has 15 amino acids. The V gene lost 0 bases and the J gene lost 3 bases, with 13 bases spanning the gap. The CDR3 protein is CASSLGPRTDYEQYF. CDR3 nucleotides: TGTGCCAGCAGCTTGGGCCCCAGGACGGACTACGAGCAGTACTTC.

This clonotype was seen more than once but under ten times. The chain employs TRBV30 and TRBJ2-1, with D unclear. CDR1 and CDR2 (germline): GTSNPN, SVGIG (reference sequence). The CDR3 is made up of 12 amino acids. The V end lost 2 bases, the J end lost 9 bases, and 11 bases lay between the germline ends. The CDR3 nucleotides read TGTGCCTGGAGTCCCTATATTGCTGAGCAGTTCTTC. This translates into CAWSPYIAEQFF.

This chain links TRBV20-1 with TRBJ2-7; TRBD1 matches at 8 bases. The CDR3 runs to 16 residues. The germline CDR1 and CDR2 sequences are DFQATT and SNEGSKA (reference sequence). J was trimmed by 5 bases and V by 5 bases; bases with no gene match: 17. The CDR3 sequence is CSARSRTRQGYNEQYF. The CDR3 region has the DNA TGCAGTGCTCGCAGCCGTACCAGACAGGGGTACAACGAGCAGTACTTC.

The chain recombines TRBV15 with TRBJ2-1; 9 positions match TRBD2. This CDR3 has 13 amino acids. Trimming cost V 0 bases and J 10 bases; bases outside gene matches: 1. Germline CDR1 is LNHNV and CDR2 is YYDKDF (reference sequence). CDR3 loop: CATSRDLAGEQFF. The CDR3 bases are TGTGCCACCAGCAGAGACCTAGCGGGGGAGCAGTTCTTC.

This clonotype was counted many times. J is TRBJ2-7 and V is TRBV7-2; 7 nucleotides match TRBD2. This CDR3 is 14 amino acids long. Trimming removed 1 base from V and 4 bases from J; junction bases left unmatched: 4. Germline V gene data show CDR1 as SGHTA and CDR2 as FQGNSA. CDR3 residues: CASSLVGTTYEQYF. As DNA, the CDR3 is TGTGCCAGCAGCTTAGTTGGGACTACTTACGAGCAGTACTTC. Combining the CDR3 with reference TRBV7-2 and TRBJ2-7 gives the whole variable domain GAGVSQSPSNKVTEKGKDVELRCDPISGHTALYWYRQSLGQGLEFLIYFQGNSAPDKSGLPSDRFSAERTGGSVSTLTIQRTQQEDSAVYLCASSLVGTTYEQYFGPGTRLTVT.

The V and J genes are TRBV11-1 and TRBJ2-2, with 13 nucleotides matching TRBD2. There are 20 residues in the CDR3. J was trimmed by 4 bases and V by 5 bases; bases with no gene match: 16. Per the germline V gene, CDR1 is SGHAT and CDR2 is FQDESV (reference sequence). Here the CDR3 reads CASSVARGLAGEGFTGELFF. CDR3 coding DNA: TGTGCCAGCAGCGTTGCCCGTGGACTAGCGGGAGAAGGATTCACCGGGGAGCTGTTTTTT.